The clone carrying this T cell receptor beta chain was counted only a few times. The antigen is not known. The data are from a study of early T cells in non-severe SARS-CoV-2 infection. Study as a whole: Chains were unpaired, as sequencing was done on bulk RNA from unsorted whole blood. Notes on the study in general: Reliance on VDJdb matching favored anti-spike CD8 responses; private and CD4 specificities were missed.

V was trimmed by 4 bases and J by 3 bases, leaving 13 bases between them. Looked up from germline, CDR1 is SNHLY and CDR2 is FYNNEI. The CDR3 has 14 amino acids. TCRdb reanalysed the 5' RACE reads using MiXCR and keeps one entry per CDR3 protein. This sample yields about 69,000 distinct CDR3 sequences, of which 11% are seen a single time; about 6% belongs to the top ten. The chain employs TRBV2 and TRBJ2-7; D unresolved. This TCR was sampled from an adult who was a healthcare worker with PCR-confirmed SARS-CoV-2 infection or an uninfected control (not recorded which). The source material was whole blood, sampled at baseline. The CDR3 spells CASSAGSIGYEQYF. The CDR3 DNA follows: TGTGCCAGCAGTGCCGGGTCCATAGGCTACGAGCAGTACTTC.